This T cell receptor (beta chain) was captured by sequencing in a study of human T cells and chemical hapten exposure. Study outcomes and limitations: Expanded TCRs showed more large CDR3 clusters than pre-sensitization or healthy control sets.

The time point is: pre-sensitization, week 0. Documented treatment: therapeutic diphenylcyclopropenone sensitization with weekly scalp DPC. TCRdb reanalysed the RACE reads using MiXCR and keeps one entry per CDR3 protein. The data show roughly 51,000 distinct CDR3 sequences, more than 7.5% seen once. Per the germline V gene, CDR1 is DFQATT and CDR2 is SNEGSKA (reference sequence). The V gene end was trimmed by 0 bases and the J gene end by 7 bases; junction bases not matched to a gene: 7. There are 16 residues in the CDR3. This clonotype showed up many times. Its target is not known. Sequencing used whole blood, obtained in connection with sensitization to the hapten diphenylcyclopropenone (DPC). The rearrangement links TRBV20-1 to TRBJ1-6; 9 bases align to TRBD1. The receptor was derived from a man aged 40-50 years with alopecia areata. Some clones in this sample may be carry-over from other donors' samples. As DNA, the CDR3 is TGCAGTGCTAGAGATCCCAAGGACAGGGGAAATTCACCCCTCCACTTT. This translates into CSARDPKDRGNSPLHF.